This T cell receptor (beta chain) emerged from a study of T-cell reconstitution after alpha-beta-depleted transplantation in children. Overall study findings and caveats: TCRbeta diversity was high at day 60 in some patients (a result of surviving recipient T cells and thymic progenitors). When one year had passed after transplant, most T-cell counts and diversity came from newly produced T cells. Several hundred rapidly expanded clones from non-depleted graft cells reportedly supplied alpha-beta T cells about two months post-transplant.

There are a few counts of this clonotype. Its antigen is still unknown. Unique molecular identifiers were incorporated when the TCRbeta library was constructed. One entry per CDR3 protein, called by TCRdb with MiXCR from the PCR reads. This sample yields about a million distinct CDR3 sequences, of which around 30% are seen a single time; roughly 28% belongs to the top ten. In germline, CDR1 is KGHSH, CDR2 LQKENI. J gave up 8 bases and V 2 bases, and 14 bases lay outside the gene matches. The length of the CDR3 is 16 residues. V and J are TRBV18 and TRBJ1-2, with 7 positions matching TRBD1. The material was PBMCs, mostly from graft donor cells, obtained 360 days after TCRalphabeta/CD19-depleted stem cell transplant. This sequence was found in a boy younger than two who had a stem cell transplant for SCID, so the T cells may come from the graft donor. For the CDR3, the DNA is TGTGCCAGCTCACCATCGACAGGGACATTGTCCTACGGCTACACCTTC. Amino acid sequence: CASSPSTGTLSYGYTF.